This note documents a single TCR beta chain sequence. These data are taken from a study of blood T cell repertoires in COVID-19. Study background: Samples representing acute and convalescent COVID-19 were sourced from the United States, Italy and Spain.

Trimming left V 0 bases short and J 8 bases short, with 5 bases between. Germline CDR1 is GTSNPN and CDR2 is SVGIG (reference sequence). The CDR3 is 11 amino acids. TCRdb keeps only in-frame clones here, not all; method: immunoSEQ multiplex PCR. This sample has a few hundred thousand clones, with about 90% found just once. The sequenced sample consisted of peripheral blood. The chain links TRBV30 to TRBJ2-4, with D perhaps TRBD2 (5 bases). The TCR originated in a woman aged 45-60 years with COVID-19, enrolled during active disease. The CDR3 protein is CAWSVEDIQYF. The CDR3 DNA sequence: TGTGCCTGGAGTGTGGAGGACATTCAGTACTTC.